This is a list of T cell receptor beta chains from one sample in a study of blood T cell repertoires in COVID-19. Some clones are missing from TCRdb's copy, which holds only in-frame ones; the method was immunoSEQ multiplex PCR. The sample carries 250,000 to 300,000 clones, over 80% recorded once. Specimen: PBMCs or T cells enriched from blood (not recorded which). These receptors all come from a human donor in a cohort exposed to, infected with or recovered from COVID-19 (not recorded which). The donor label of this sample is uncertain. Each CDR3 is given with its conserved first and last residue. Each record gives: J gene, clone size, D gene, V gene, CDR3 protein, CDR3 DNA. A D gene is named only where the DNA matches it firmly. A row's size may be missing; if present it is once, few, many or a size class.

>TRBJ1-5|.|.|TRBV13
CASSRTAGRGPNQPQHF
TGTGCCAGCAGCCGCACAGCGGGTCGGGGTCCGAATCAGCCCCAGCATTTT
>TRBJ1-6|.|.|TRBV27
CASSPHQGNSPLHF
TGTGCCAGCAGCCCACATCAGGGGAATTCACCCCTCCACTTT
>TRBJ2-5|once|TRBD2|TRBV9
CASSEPASGGQETQYF
TGTGCCAGCAGCGAGCCCGCTAGCGGGGGACAAGAGACCCAGTACTTC
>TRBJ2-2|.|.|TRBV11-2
CASSLVGSTGELFF
TGTGCCAGCAGCTTAGTCGGGTCCACCGGGGAGCTGTTTTTT
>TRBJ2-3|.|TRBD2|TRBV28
CASSPHGRGVADTQYF
TGTGCCAGCAGTCCCCATGGGCGGGGGGTGGCGGATACGCAGTATTTT
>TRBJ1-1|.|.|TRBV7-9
CASSQPRREGRIFTEAFF
TGTGCCAGCAGCCAACCCCGCCGGGAGGGTAGGATTTTCACTGAAGCTTTCTTT
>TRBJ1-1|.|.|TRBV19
CASSIEERRGTEAFF
TGTGCCAGTAGTATAGAGGAGAGGCGGGGCACTGAAGCTTTCTTT
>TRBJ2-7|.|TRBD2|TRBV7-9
CASSLVAGGYEQYF
TGTGCCAGCAGCTTAGTAGCGGGGGGATACGAGCAGTACTTC
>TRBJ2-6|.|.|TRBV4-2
CASSQDVASAAGANVLTF
TGTGCCAGCAGCCAAGATGTCGCCAGTGCCGCTGGGGCCAACGTCCTGACTTTC
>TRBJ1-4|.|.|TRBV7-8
CATGEWEKLFF
TGTGCCACGGGAGAATGGGAAAAACTGTTTTTT
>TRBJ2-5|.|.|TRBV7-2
CASSLGGDRVETQYF
TGTGCCAGCAGCTTAGGGGGGGACAGAGTAGAGACCCAGTACTTC
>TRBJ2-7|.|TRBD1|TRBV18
CASSSTDRGINEQYF
TGTGCCAGCTCATCGACGGACAGGGGCATCAACGAGCAGTACTTC
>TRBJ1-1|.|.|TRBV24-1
CATSDPTRGTEAFF
TGTGCCACCAGTGATCCCACACGGGGAACTGAAGCTTTCTTT
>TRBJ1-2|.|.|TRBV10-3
CAISEGLYGYTF
TGTGCCATCAGTGAGGGACTCTATGGCTACACCTTC
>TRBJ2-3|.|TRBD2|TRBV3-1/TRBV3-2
CASSRGLASTDTQYF
TGTGCCAGCAGCCGGGGACTAGCTTCAACAGATACGCAGTATTTT
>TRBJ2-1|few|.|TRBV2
CASSARGGKGYHEQFF
TGTGCCAGCAGTGCCAGGGGAGGGAAGGGGTACCATGAGCAGTTCTTC
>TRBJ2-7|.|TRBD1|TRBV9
CASSVSGTGDEQYF
TGTGCCAGCAGCGTCTCCGGGACAGGGGACGAGCAGTACTTC
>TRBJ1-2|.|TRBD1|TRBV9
CASSVDRDRRYGYTF
TGTGCCAGCAGCGTAGATCGGGACAGAAGGTATGGCTACACCTTC
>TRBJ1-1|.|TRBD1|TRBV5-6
CASSLGGWDRDAEAFF
TGTGCCAGCAGCTTGGGGGGATGGGACAGGGATGCTGAAGCTTTCTTT
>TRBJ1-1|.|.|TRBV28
CASNLDSSYTEAFF
TGTGCCAGCAACCTGGACAGCAGTTACACTGAAGCTTTCTTT
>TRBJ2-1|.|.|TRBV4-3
CASSQDGIAPNEQFF
TGCGCCAGCAGCCAAGACGGGATAGCCCCCAATGAGCAGTTCTTC
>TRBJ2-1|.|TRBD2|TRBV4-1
CASSRLSGPDNEQFF
TGCGCCAGCAGCCGACTTAGCGGGCCCGACAATGAGCAGTTCTTC
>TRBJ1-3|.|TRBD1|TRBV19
CASKDRGTGNTIYF
TGTGCCAGTAAGGACAGGGGAACTGGAAACACCATATATTTT